This T cell receptor (beta chain) was sequenced in a study of cytomegalovirus exposure and HLA in healthy donors. Study-level points and caveats: By HLA locus, TCR association rates varied in a later analysis, with DRB1 showing the most and HLA-C the fewest. Researchers counted around 180 TCR beta chains as cytomegalovirus-associated. In a later analysis, 15,000 to 20,000 TCR beta sequences were associated with HLA alleles at 0.05 false discovery rate.

In the PCR, 60 Vbeta and 13 Jbeta primers were used. The repertoire was sequenced with immunoSEQ multiplex PCR; TCRdb's copy has only in-frame clones and lacks some. The sample includes 100,000 to 150,000 clones, around 70% seen only once; the top ten take 6.5% to 8%. As to this clone: As yet, its antigen is unknown.

The germline V gene encodes CDR1 SGHAT and CDR2 FQNNGV. The CDR3 loop spans 17 amino acids. The ends lost 1 base at V and 3 bases at J; junction bases unmatched: 7. V usage is TRBV11-2 and J usage is TRBJ2-3, with 10 bases lining up with TRBD1. This receptor was obtained from a man in his forties or fifties in good health and CMV-seropositive. The sample was PBMCs. The CDR3 coding sequence is TGTGCCAGCAGCTTAGTATCCTGGGACAGGGGTACAGATACGCAGTATTTT. This gives the protein CASSLVSWDRGTDTQYF.